The 32 T cell receptor beta chains given below trace back to one sample, sequenced in a study of regulatory T cells in long-lasting Graves disease. Library construction for TCR beta used iRepertoire HTBI primers and Arm-PCR of CDR3 regions. MiXCR, applied by TCRdb to the multiplex PCR reads, yields one record per CDR3 protein. The repertoire holds fewer than 400,000 distinct CDR3 sequences, over 15% seen once, with roughly 35% in the top ten. Time point here: newly diagnosed GD, antithyroid drugs for less than 3 months. Construction of the TCR library relied on RNA isolated from PBMCs. The sequencing used peripheral blood mononuclear cells (PBMCs), collected at new diagnosis, from a patient treated with antithyroid drugs. These receptors were taken from a female donor with Graves disease.

This clonotype came up a few times. The V call is TRBV20-1, the J call TRBJ1-6, with D unclear. V was cut by 6 bases and J by 7 bases, with 13 bases left in between. The length of the CDR3 is 13 residues. The germline gives CDR1 DFQATT, CDR2 SNEGSKA (reference sequence). CDR3 amino acids: CSAKNGNNSPLHF. DNA for the CDR3: TGCAGTGCCAAGAACGGGAACAATTCACCCCTCCACTTT.

This clonotype was seen a few times. The chain uses TRBV7-3 and TRBJ1-2, with 7 bases fitting TRBD1. This CDR3 region has 12 residues. Germline CDR1 and CDR2: SGHTA and FQGTGA. V dropped 5 bases and J dropped 8; count of bases not matched to a gene: 5. CDR3 sequence reads: CASSPQGGGYTF. The DNA of the CDR3 is TGTGCCAGCAGCCCGCAGGGGGGAGGCTACACCTTC. The whole variable domain, remainder taken from reference TRBV7-3 and TRBJ1-2, is GAGVSQTPSNKVTEKGKYVELRCDPISGHTALYWYRQSLGQGPEFLIYFQGTGAADDSGLPNDRFFAVRPEGSVSTLKIQRTERGDSAVYLCASSPQGGGYTFGSGTRLTVV.

This clonotype was picked up a small number of times. The chain uses TRBV14 and TRBJ1-2, with D unresolved. Trimming removed 0 bases at V and 3 bases at J, with 11 bases between. Germline CDR1 is SGHDN and CDR2 is FVKESK. The CDR3 has 15 amino acids. CDR3 DNA: TGTGCCAGCAGCCAAGATGGTGGAGCCCACTATGGCTACACCTTC. Residues: CASSQDGGAHYGYTF.

This clonotype has at least ten counts. This chain uses TRBV30 with TRBJ2-3; D may be TRBD2 (6 bases). The CDR3 has 15 amino acids. Germline lookup yields CDR1 GTSNPN and CDR2 SVGIG (reference sequence). Trimming cost V 5 bases and J 4 bases, with 19 bases left between them. CDR3 loop: CAWGERRGSADTQYF. In DNA form, the CDR3 reads TGTGCCTGGGGGGAGCGGAGGGGAAGCGCAGATACGCAGTATTTT.

This clonotype appeared many times. J is TRBJ1-1 and V is TRBV6-1; D is possibly TRBD1 (6 bases). The germline CDR1 and CDR2 sequences are MNHNS and SASEGT. Between the trimmed V and J ends, which lost 4 bases and 5 bases, there was a span of 14 bases. This CDR3 comprises 14 residues. For the CDR3, the DNA is TGTGCCAGCAGTGCGTCGGGGGCAGGGACTGAAGCTTTCTTT. Residues: CASSASGAGTEAFF.

This clonotype has at least ten counts. This chain connects TRBV10-3 to TRBJ1-5; the D gene is possibly TRBD1 (6 bases). Deletions cut 0 bases from V and 1 base from J, with 19 bases between. CDR1 and CDR2 from the germline V gene are ENHRY and SYGVKD. This CDR3 has 19 residues. The CDR3 loop reads CAISESILEDRGSNQPQHF. CDR3 nucleotides: TGTGCCATCAGTGAGTCGATTCTCGAGGACAGAGGAAGCAATCAGCCCCAGCATTTT.

In this sample, this clonotype turned up many times. The chain recombines TRBV12-3 or TRBV12-4 with TRBJ2-3; TRBD1 matches 8 bases. This CDR3 is built from 15 residues. The trim removed 4 bases at V and 5 bases at J, leaving 8 bases unmatched. The CDR3 DNA follows: TGTGCCAGCAGTTCCCATGGACAGGGTCAAGATACGCAGTATTTT. Its protein product is CASSSHGQGQDTQYF.

V is TRBV29-1 and J is TRBJ2-2; a possible D gene is TRBD1 (6 bases). This CDR3 spans 16 amino acids. V lost 7 bases and J lost 0, with 18 bases in between. Germline lookup yields CDR1 SQVTM and CDR2 ANQGSEA. The CDR3 nucleotides are TGCAGCGAGAGACTACAGGGTAACGCGAACACCGGGGAGCTGTTTTTT. Its protein is CSERLQGNANTGELFF.

This clonotype was recorded at least ten times. The V and J genes are TRBV19 and TRBJ1-2; TRBD1 aligns across 9 bases. Germline V lookup: CDR1 LNHDA, CDR2 SQIVND (reference sequence). J was trimmed by 4 bases and V by 7 bases; bases with no gene match: 7. The CDR3 is 14 residues long. Here the CDR3 reads CASTTDRGPYGYTF. The CDR3, as DNA: TGTGCCAGTACCACGGACAGGGGACCCTATGGCTACACCTTC. Together with reference TRBV19 and TRBJ1-2, the CDR3 gives the full variable domain: DGGITQSPKYLFRKEGQNVTLSCEQNLNHDAMYWYRQDPGQGLRLIYYSQIVNDFQKGDIAEGYSVSREKKESFPLTVTSAQKNPTAFYLCASTTDRGPYGYTFGSGTRLTVV.

This clonotype was seen repeatedly, ten times or more. This chain joins TRBV3-1 and TRBJ1-2; maybe TRBD1 (5 bases). The CDR3 is 17 residues long. Looked up from germline, CDR1 is LGHDT and CDR2 is YNNKEL (reference sequence). V was cut by 1 base and J by 0 bases, with 15 bases left in between. The CDR3 loop reads CASSQGVGAGTNYGYTF. The CDR3 nucleotides read TGTGCCAGCAGCCAAGGCGTTGGGGCAGGGACTAACTATGGCTACACCTTC.

The genes are TRBV2 and TRBJ2-1; possibly TRBD2 for D (6 bases). CDR1 and CDR2 (germline): SNHLY, FYNNEI. This CDR3 is built from 14 residues. Deletions cut 6 bases from V and 6 bases from J, with 15 bases between. CDR3: CASSLAEGSNEQFF. CDR3 nucleotides: TGTGCCAGCAGCTTAGCGGAGGGGAGCAATGAGCAGTTCTTC.

This clonotype was counted a single time. At one boundary the junction diverges from the germline segment, which might be a read error. The chain combines TRBV15 with TRBJ2-3, with TRBD2 matching 10 bases. Germline V gene sequence: CDR1 LNHNV, CDR2 YYDKDF (reference sequence). The CDR3 is made up of 14 amino acids. The CDR3, as DNA: TGTGCCGCCAGCAGAGCGGGAGGGAGATATACGCAGTATTTT. Translation: CAASRAGGRYTQYF.

The gene calls are TRBV2 and TRBJ2-4; TRBD1 agrees at 7 bases. Germline assignment: CDR1 SNHLY and CDR2 FYNNEI. This CDR3 contains 16 residues. V lost 6 bases, J lost 0 bases, and 8 bases stayed unmatched. The CDR3 reads CASRATGNLAKNIQYF. CDR3 nucleotide sequence: TGTGCCAGCAGGGCGACAGGGAACTTAGCCAAAAACATTCAGTACTTC.

CDR3 residues: CASSEDGATTDTQYF. DNA of the CDR3: TGTGCCAGCAGTGAAGACGGGGCCACCACAGATACGCAGTATTTT. This chain links TRBV2 with TRBJ2-3, with D tentatively TRBD1 or TRBD2 (5 bases each). CDR1 SNHLY and CDR2 FYNNEI come from the germline V gene. This CDR3 has 15 residues. Trimming pared 1 base from V and 2 bases from J, leaving 10 bases between.

This clonotype has a count of ten or more. The chain has TRBV11-2 and TRBJ1-2; 7 nucleotides match TRBD1. The CDR3 contains 12 residues. After removal of 5 bases from V and 6 bases from J, the junction contained 3 bases not matched to a gene. Germline values: CDR1 SGHAT, CDR2 FQNNGV. The CDR3 DNA sequence: TGTGCCAGCAGCCCCAGGGGGAATGGCTACACCTTC. Translated: CASSPRGNGYTF.

V is TRBV3-1 and J is TRBJ2-5; perhaps TRBD1 as D (6 bases). Germline values: CDR1 LGHDT, CDR2 YNNKEL (reference sequence). V was cut by 6 bases and J by 11 bases, with 22 bases left in between. This CDR3 is built from 14 residues. The CDR3 loop reads CASRGRGSYNEQYF. In nucleotides, the CDR3 is TGTGCCAGCAGGGGCAGGGGATCCTACAATGAGCAGTACTTC.

This clonotype was counted ten times or more. V is TRBV27 and J is TRBJ2-6; D remains unclear. V was pared by 6 bases and J by 2 bases, with 5 bases between. This CDR3 has 13 amino acids. CDR1 is MNHEY, CDR2 SMNVEV, per germline (reference sequence). The CDR3 reads CASSPTGANVLTF. As DNA, the CDR3 is TGTGCCAGCAGCCCCACTGGGGCCAACGTCCTGACTTTC.

This clonotype was recorded a few times. This rearrangement joins TRBV10-3 to TRBJ2-1; unclear D gene. The CDR3 sequence is 10 residues long. Trimming removed 10 bases at V and 6 bases at J, with 7 bases between. CDR1 is ENHRY and CDR2 is SYGVKD in the germline V gene. As DNA, the CDR3 is TGTGCCACACGTGCCAATGAGCAGTTCTTC. It yields the protein CATRANEQFF.

Ten or more counts support this clonotype. The rearrangement uses TRBV2 and TRBJ2-5, with D maybe TRBD1 (5 bases). V was shortened by 7 bases and J by 4 bases, with 13 bases between the two germline ends. This CDR3 has 13 amino acids. CDR1 is SNHLY and CDR2 is FYNNEI in the germline V gene. CDR3 DNA: TGTGCCAGCATGCAGGGTGGGGCAGAGACCCAGTACTTC. This encodes CASMQGGAETQYF.

The chain joins TRBV5-1 to TRBJ1-2; D is unclear. Germline values: CDR1 SGHRS, CDR2 YFSETQ. The CDR3 extends over 16 amino acids. V gave up 0 bases and J gave up 0 bases, with 12 bases separating them. In DNA, the CDR3 is TGCGCCAGCAGCTTGGCCATCGGCAGAACTAACTATGGCTACACCTTC. Its translation: CASSLAIGRTNYGYTF.

The table lists this clonotype with many counts. The V gene is TRBV19, the J gene TRBJ2-5, with D hard to call. Trimming removed 3 bases at V and 0 bases at J, with 14 bases between. The CDR3 sequence is 16 residues long. CDR1 is LNHDA, CDR2 SQIVND, per germline (reference sequence). This chain's CDR3 is CASSIGSYEYQETQYF. The CDR3 DNA reads TGTGCCAGTAGTATTGGGTCCTATGAGTACCAAGAGACCCAGTACTTC. The whole variable domain, remainder taken from reference TRBV19 and TRBJ2-5, is DGGITQSPKYLFRKEGQNVTLSCEQNLNHDAMYWYRQDPGQGLRLIYYSQIVNDFQKGDIAEGYSVSREKKESFPLTVTSAQKNPTAFYLCASSIGSYEYQETQYFGPGTRLLVL.

This clonotype was detected ten times or more. The V call is TRBV9, the J call TRBJ2-1; 10 bases match TRBD2. This CDR3 contains 15 residues. After removal of 0 bases from V and 8 bases from J, the junction contained 5 bases not matched to a gene. CDR1 is SGDLS and CDR2 is YYNGEE in the germline V gene. The CDR3 spells CASSVEPGLAYEQFF. In DNA form, the CDR3 reads TGTGCCAGCAGCGTAGAGCCGGGACTAGCGTATGAGCAGTTCTTC.

This clonotype was observed at least ten times. V gene TRBV28 combines with J gene TRBJ2-7, with TRBD2 matching over 9 bases. Germline lookup yields CDR1 MDHEN and CDR2 SYDVKM. This CDR3 has 14 residues. With 6 bases clipped from V and 5 bases from J, the junction kept 8 bases outside the gene matches. The CDR3 coding sequence is TGTGCCAGCAGAGGGCTAGCGGGATTCAACGAGCAGTACTTC. Translation gives CASRGLAGFNEQYF.

Many counts were recorded for this clonotype. V is TRBV11-2 and J is TRBJ2-7; TRBD1 matches 8 bases. V was clipped by 5 bases and J by 5 bases; unmatched bases: 11. The CDR3 runs to 15 residues. Germline V gene lookup returns CDR1 SGHAT and CDR2 FQNNGV. The CDR3 protein is CASSPADRVFNEQYF. CDR3 sequence (DNA): TGTGCCAGCAGCCCAGCGGACAGGGTTTTCAACGAGCAGTACTTC.

This chain uses TRBV9 with TRBJ2-5; D call uncertain. In germline, CDR1 is SGDLS, CDR2 YYNGEE. The V and J ends lost 4 bases and 3 bases respectively, with 10 bases between them. This CDR3 region has 13 residues. The CDR3 coding sequence is TGTGCCAGCAGCCAAAGTTGGGAAGAGACCCAGTACTTC. As protein: CASSQSWEETQYF.

V gene TRBV6-6 combines with J gene TRBJ1-1; D gene unclear. CDR3 length: 14 residues. V lost 0 bases and J 6 bases, leaving 11 bases between the germline ends. Germline CDR1 reads MNHNY; CDR2 reads SVGAGI (reference sequence). The CDR3 nucleotides read TGTGCCAGCAGTTACTCGACATCGGCGGCTGAAGCTTTCTTT. Its protein is CASSYSTSAAEAFF.

The sample holds many counts of this clonotype. The rearrangement uses TRBV24-1 and TRBJ2-2; 12 positions match TRBD2. Germline V gene sequence: CDR1 KGHDR, CDR2 SFDVKD. V trimming: 9 bases; J trimming: 4 bases; junction bases outside the gene matches: 5. This CDR3 is built from 15 residues. In nucleotides, the CDR3 is TGTGCCACCTCGACTAGCGGGAGAGCCACCGGGGAGCTGTTTTTT. It encodes CATSTSGRATGELFF.

Many counts were recorded for this clonotype. This rearrangement joins TRBV11-1 to TRBJ2-1; D possibly corresponds to TRBD2 (5 bases). V was pared by 9 bases and J by 8 bases, with 23 bases between. The CDR3 has 15 amino acids. Germline V gene data show CDR1 as SGHAT and CDR2 as FQDESV (reference sequence). The CDR3 nucleotides read TGTGCCAGTAGTGTTGCTAGTCGAGGAGCGGATGAGCAGTTCTTC. It encodes CASSVASRGADEQFF.

Many counts were recorded for this clonotype. The chain links TRBV29-1 to TRBJ2-7; D unclear. CDR1 and CDR2 from the germline V gene are SQVTM and ANQGSEA. The V gene lost 6 bases and the J gene lost 3 bases, with 9 bases spanning the gap. The CDR3 totals 11 residues. CDR3 in DNA: TGCAGCGTACTAAACAACTACGAGCAGTACTTC. Its translation is CSVLNNYEQYF.

This clonotype has more than one count but fewer than ten. This sequence joins TRBV7-8 and TRBJ2-5; D is possibly TRBD2 (6 bases). The CDR3 is made up of 17 amino acids. Germline V lookup: CDR1 SGHVS, CDR2 FQNEAQ. With 4 bases removed from V and 1 base from J, the gap between germline ends came to 19 bases. The CDR3 loop is CASSSDAGLWGQETQYF. In DNA form, the CDR3 reads TGTGCCAGCAGCTCCGACGCGGGGCTTTGGGGCCAAGAGACCCAGTACTTC. Full variable domain (outside the CDR3, taken from reference TRBV7-8 and TRBJ2-5): GAGVSQSPRYKVAKRGQDVALRCDPISGHVSLFWYQQALGQGPEFLTYFQNEAQLDKSGLPSDRFFAERPEGSVSTLKIQRTQQEDSAVYLCASSSDAGLWGQETQYFGPGTRLLVL.

DNA of the CDR3: TGTGCCAGCAGTTTACCCAGCGGGAGGCGGCCAGATACGCAGTATTTT. Amino acids: CASSLPSGRRPDTQYF. The V and J genes are TRBV28 and TRBJ2-3; 9 nucleotides agree with TRBD2. Germline assignment: CDR1 MDHEN and CDR2 SYDVKM. With V trimmed by 2 bases and J by 4 bases, 7 bases remained unmatched. The CDR3 is 16 amino acids. The full variable domain, rest sourced from reference TRBV28 and TRBJ2-3, is DVKVTQSSRYLVKRTGEKVFLECVQDMDHENMFWYRQDPGLGLRLIYFSYDVKMKEKGDIPEGYSVSREKKERFSLILESASTNQTSMYLCASSLPSGRRPDTQYFGPGTRLTVL.

V usage is TRBV5-5 and J usage is TRBJ1-1, with 7 bases that match TRBD1. The ends lost 1 base at V and 4 bases at J; junction bases unmatched: 7. Looked up from germline, CDR1 is SGHKS and CDR2 is YYEKEE (reference sequence). This CDR3 region has 15 residues. In DNA form, the CDR3 reads TGTGCCAGCAGCTTGATGACAGGGCCCGGCACTGAAGCTTTCTTT. Translating it yields CASSLMTGPGTEAFF.